This is a list of T cell receptor beta chains from one sample in a study of circulating CD8 cells and anti-PD-1 response in melanoma. TCRdb re-called the reads with MiXCR, one entry per CDR3 protein. The sample holds 600 to 850 distinct CDR3 sequences, approximately 8% seen once. Source: CD8+ T cells from PBMCs, taken at baseline or after one month of anti-PD-1 therapy (not recorded which). These receptors were collected from a human donor with melanoma. The CDR3 runs from the conserved cysteine through the conserved F or W. The order of the fields is J gene, D gene, V gene, clone size, CDR3 DNA, CDR3 protein. The D gene is left open where the match is weak. Size is stated as once, few, many or a size class.

j_call: TRBJ2-2; d_call: TRBD1; v_call: TRBV20-1; clone_size: medium-sized; cdr3_nt: TGCAGTGCTAGACCCATGGACAGGGTGGGCGCCGGGGAGCTGTTTTTT; cdr3_aa: CSARPMDRVGAGELFF
j_call: TRBJ1-5; d_call: .; v_call: TRBV30; clone_size: medium-sized; cdr3_nt: TGTGCCTGGAGTGTAGGAGGGACGGGTCAGCCCCAGCATTTT; cdr3_aa: CAWSVGGTGQPQHF
j_call: TRBJ1-2; d_call: TRBD1; v_call: TRBV29-1; clone_size: medium-sized; cdr3_nt: TGCAGCGCCCAGGGGGAGAACTATGGCTACACCTTC; cdr3_aa: CSAQGENYGYTF
j_call: TRBJ2-1; d_call: .; v_call: TRBV6-2/TRBV6-3; clone_size: medium-sized; cdr3_nt: TGTGCCAGCAGTTACTCGACATTGGGAAGCTCCTACAATGAGCAGTTCTTC; cdr3_aa: CASSYSTLGSSYNEQFF
j_call: TRBJ2-3; d_call: .; v_call: TRBV14; clone_size: medium-sized; cdr3_nt: TGTGCCAGCAGCCAAGGAACCGGGCAAAATACGCAGTATTTT; cdr3_aa: CASSQGTGQNTQYF
j_call: TRBJ2-1; d_call: .; v_call: TRBV20-1; clone_size: medium-sized; cdr3_nt: TGCAGTGCTAATAATTACCAGCTGAATGAGCAGTTCTTC; cdr3_aa: CSANNYQLNEQFF
j_call: TRBJ2-3; d_call: .; v_call: TRBV12-3/TRBV12-4; clone_size: medium-sized; cdr3_nt: TGTGCCAGCAGTTTCACAGATACGCAGTATTTT; cdr3_aa: CASSFTDTQYF
j_call: TRBJ2-1; d_call: .; v_call: TRBV24-1; clone_size: large; cdr3_nt: TGTGCCACCAGCGAGGGGGGTCTGGGTGAGCAGTTCTTC; cdr3_aa: CATSEGGLGEQFF
j_call: TRBJ2-7; d_call: .; v_call: TRBV2; clone_size: large; cdr3_nt: TGTGCCAGCAGTGATCCTAGATCCCTCCCTTACGAGCAGTACTTC; cdr3_aa: CASSDPRSLPYEQYF
j_call: TRBJ2-3; d_call: TRBD2; v_call: TRBV9; clone_size: large; cdr3_nt: TGTGCCAGCAGCGTAGGGGCTAGCGGGGCCACAGATACGCAGTATTTT; cdr3_aa: CASSVGASGATDTQYF
j_call: TRBJ2-2; d_call: TRBD1; v_call: TRBV6-1; clone_size: medium-sized; cdr3_nt: TGTGCCAGCAGGACAGGGGACTCCGGGGAGCTGTTTTTT; cdr3_aa: CASRTGDSGELFF
j_call: TRBJ2-2; d_call: TRBD2; v_call: TRBV19; clone_size: large; cdr3_nt: TGTGCCAGTAGTATCATTAGCGGGGGCCTTACCGGGGAGCTGTTTTTT; cdr3_aa: CASSIISGGLTGELFF